This TCR beta chain was captured by sequencing in a study of blood T cell repertoires in COVID-19. Study information: There were acute and convalescent COVID-19 samples, and they came from the United States, Italy and Spain. Sources were T cells, B-cell-depleted T cells, or PBMCs; the material itself was cDNA or gDNA.

V gave up 4 bases and J gave up 1 base; unmatched junction bases: 15. CDR3 length: 19 amino acids. Germline V gives CDR1 MNHNS, CDR2 SASEGT. Here immunoSEQ multiplex PCR was the method, and the copy in TCRdb shows in-frame clones only, minus some. The sample contains around 150,000 clones, 85% of which appear only once. The chain links TRBV6-1 to TRBJ1-1; TRBD1 agrees at 10 bases. This receptor was identified in a human donor with acute or convalescent COVID-19. The donor label of this sample is uncertain. Specimen: peripheral blood. The DNA of the CDR3 is TGTGCCAGCAGTGTAGGCTTGACAGGGGGCGGTTTAACGAACACTGAAGCTTTCTTT. This gives the protein CASSVGLTGGGLTNTEAFF.